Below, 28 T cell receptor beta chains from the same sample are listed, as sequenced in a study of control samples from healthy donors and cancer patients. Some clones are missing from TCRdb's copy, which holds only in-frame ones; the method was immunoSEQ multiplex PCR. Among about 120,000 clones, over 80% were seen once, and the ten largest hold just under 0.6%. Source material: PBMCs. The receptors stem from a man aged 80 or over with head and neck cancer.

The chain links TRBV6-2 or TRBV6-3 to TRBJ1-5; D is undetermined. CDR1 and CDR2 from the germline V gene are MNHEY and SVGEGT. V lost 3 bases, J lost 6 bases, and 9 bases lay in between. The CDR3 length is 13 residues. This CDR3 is CASSYWFFQPQHF. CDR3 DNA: TGTGCCAGCAGTTATTGGTTTTTTCAGCCCCAGCATTTT.

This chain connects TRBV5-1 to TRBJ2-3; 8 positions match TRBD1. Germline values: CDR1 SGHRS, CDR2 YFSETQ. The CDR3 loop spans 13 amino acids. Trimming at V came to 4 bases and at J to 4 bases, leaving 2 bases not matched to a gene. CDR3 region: CASSRTGSDTQYF. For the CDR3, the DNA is TGCGCCAGCAGCCGGACAGGGTCAGATACGCAGTATTTT.

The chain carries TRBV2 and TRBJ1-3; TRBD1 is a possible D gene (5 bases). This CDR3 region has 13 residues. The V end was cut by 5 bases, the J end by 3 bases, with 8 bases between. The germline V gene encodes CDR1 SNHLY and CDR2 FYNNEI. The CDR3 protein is CASSTGFGNTIYF. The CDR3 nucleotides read TGTGCCAGCAGTACAGGTTTTGGAAACACCATATATTTT.

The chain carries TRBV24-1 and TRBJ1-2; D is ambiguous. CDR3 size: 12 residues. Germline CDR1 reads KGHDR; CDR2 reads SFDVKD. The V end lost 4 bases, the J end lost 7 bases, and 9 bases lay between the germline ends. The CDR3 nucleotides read TGTGCCACCAGTGACGGTTGGGGTGGCTACACCTTC. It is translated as CATSDGWGGYTF.

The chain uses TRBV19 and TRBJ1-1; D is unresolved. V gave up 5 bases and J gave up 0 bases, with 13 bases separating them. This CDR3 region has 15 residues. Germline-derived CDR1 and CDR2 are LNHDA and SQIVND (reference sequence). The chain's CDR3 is CASSSRVVMNTEAFF. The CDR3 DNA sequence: TGTGCCAGTAGTTCCCGGGTAGTGATGAACACTGAAGCTTTCTTT.

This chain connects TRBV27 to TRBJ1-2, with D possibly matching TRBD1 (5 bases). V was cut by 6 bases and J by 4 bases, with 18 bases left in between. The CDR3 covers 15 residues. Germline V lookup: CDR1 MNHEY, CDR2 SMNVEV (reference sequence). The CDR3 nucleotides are TGTGCCAGCAGAACTAGTAGAAGGGGTAGCTATGGCTACACCTTC. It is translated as CASRTSRRGSYGYTF.

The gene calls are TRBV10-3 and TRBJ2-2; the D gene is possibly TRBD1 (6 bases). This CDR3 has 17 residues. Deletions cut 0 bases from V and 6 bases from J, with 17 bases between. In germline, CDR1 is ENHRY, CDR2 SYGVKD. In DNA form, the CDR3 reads TGTGCCATCAGTGAGTCGGCCAGGGGATTTGTCCCCGGGGAGCTGTTTTTT. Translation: CAISESARGFVPGELFF.

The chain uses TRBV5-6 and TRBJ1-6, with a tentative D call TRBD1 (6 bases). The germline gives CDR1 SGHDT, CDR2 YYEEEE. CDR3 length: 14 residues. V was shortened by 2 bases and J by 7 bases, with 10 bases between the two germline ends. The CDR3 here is CASSFTGWNSPLHF. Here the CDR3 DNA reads TGTGCCAGCAGCTTTACAGGGTGGAATTCACCCCTCCACTTT.

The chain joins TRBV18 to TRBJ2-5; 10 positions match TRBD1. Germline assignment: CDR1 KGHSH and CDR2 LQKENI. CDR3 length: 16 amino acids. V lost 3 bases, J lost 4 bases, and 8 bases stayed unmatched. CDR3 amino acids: CASSPRDRGVRETQYF. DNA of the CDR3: TGTGCCAGCTCACCGCGGGACAGGGGTGTTCGAGAGACCCAGTACTTC. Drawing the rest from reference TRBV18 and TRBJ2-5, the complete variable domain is NAGVMQNPRHLVRRRGQEARLRCSPMKGHSHVYWYRQLPEEGLKFMVYLQKENIIDESGMPKERFSAEFPKEGPSILRIQQVVRGDSAAYFCASSPRDRGVRETQYFGPGTRLLVL.

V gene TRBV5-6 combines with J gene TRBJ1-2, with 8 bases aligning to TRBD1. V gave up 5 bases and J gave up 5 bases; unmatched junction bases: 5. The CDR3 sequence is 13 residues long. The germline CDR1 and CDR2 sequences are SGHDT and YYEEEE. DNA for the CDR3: TGTGCCAGCAGTCGCGACAGGGGTTATGGCTACACCTTC. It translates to CASSRDRGYGYTF.

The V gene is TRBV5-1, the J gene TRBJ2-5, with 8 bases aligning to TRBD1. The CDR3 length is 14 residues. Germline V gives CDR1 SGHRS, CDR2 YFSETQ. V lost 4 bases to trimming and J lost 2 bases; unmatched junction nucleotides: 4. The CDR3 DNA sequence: TGCGCCAGCAGCCCCCGACAGGGGCAAGAGACCCAGTACTTC. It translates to CASSPRQGQETQYF.

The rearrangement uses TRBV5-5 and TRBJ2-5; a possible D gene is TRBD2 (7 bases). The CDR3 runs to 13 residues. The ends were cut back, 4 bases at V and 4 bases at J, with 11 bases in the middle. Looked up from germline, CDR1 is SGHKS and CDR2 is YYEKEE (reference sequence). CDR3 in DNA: TGTGCCAGCAGCGTTAGGGGGGGAGAGACCCAGTACTTC. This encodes CASSVRGGETQYF.

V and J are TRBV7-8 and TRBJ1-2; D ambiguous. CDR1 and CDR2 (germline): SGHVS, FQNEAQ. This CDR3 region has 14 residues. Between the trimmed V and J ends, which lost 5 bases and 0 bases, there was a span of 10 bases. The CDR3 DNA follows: TGTGCCAGCAGCCTTCACGGGGCTAACTATGGCTACACCTTC. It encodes CASSLHGANYGYTF.

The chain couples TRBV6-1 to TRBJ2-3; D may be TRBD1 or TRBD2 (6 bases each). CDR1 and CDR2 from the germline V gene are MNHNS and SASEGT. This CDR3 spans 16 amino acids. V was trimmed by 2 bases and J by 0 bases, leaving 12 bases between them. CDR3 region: CASSEFPGASTDTQYF. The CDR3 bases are TGTGCCAGCAGTGAATTCCCGGGGGCTAGCACAGATACGCAGTATTTT.

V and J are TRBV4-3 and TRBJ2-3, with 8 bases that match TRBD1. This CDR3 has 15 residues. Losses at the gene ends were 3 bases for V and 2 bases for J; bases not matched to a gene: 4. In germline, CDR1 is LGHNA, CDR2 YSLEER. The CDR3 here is CASSHIQGDTDTQYF. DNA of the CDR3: TGCGCCAGCAGCCATATACAGGGGGACACAGATACGCAGTATTTT.

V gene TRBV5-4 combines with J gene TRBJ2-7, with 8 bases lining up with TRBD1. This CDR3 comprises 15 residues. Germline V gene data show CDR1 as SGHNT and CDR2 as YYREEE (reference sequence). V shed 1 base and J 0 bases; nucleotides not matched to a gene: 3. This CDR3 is CASSLKQGVSYEQYF. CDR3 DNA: TGTGCCAGCAGCTTGAAACAGGGGGTCTCCTACGAGCAGTACTTC.

CDR3 in DNA: TGTGCCAGTAGTATAGATCCCCAGGCAAGCAGCCAGCCCCAGCATTTT. Translation: CASSIDPQASSQPQHF. V gene TRBV19 combines with J gene TRBJ1-5, with no clear D. There are 16 residues in the CDR3. V was pared by 0 bases and J by 7 bases, with 16 bases between. From germline, CDR1 is LNHDA and CDR2 SQIVND (reference sequence).

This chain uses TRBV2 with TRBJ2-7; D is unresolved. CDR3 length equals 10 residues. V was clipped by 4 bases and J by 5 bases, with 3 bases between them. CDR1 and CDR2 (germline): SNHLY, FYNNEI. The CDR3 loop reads CASSANEQYF. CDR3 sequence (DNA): TGTGCCAGCAGTGCGAACGAGCAGTACTTC.

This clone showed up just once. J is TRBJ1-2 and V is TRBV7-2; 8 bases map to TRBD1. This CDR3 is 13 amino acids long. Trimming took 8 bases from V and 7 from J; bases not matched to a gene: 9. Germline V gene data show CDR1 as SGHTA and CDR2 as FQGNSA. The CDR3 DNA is TGTGCCAGCTGGGGCAGGGGGCTCGGTGGCTACACCTTC. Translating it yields CASWGRGLGGYTF.

The CDR3 DNA reads TGTGCCTGGGCTACAGGGGGCTCTGGAAACACCATATATTTT. It translates to CAWATGGSGNTIYF. The V and J genes are TRBV30 and TRBJ1-3; 8 nucleotides align to TRBD1. CDR3 size: 14 residues. Germline CDR1 and CDR2: GTSNPN and SVGIG (reference sequence). The V segment lost 5 bases and the J segment 0 bases; nucleotides outside the gene matches: 3.

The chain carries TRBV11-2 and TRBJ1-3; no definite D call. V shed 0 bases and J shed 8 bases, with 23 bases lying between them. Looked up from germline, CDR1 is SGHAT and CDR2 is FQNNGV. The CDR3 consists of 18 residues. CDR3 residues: CASSLDLGLASSRDTIYF. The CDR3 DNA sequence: TGTGCCAGCAGCTTAGATTTGGGTTTGGCCTCCTCGAGGGACACCATATATTTT.

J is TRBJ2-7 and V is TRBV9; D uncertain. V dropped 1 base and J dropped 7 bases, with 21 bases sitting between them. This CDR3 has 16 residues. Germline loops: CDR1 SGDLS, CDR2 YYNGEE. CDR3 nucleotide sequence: TGTGCCAGCAGCGTAAATATAGGGTCGACATCGACGGAGCAGTACTTC. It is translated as CASSVNIGSTSTEQYF.

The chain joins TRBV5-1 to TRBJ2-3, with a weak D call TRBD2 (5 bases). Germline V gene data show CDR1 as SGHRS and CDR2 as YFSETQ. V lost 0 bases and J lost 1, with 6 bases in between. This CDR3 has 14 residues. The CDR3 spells CASSLERGTDTQYF. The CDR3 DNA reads TGCGCCAGCAGCTTGGAGAGGGGCACAGATACGCAGTATTTT. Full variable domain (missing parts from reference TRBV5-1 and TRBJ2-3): KAGVTQTPRYLIKTRGQQVTLSCSPISGHRSVSWYQQTPGQGLQFLFEYFSETQRNKGNFPGRFSGRQFSNSRSEMNVSTLELGDSALYLCASSLERGTDTQYFGPGTRLTVL.

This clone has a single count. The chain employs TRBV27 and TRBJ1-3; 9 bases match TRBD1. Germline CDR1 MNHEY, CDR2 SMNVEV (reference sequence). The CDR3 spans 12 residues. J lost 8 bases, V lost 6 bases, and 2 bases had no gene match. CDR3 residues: CASRGTGHTIYF. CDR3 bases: TGTGCCAGCAGGGGGACAGGGCACACCATATATTTT.

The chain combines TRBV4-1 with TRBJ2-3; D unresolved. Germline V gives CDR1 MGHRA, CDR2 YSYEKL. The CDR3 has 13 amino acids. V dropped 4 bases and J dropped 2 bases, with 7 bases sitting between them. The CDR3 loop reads CASSLRPTDTQYF. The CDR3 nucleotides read TGCGCCAGCAGCCTCCGCCCCACAGATACGCAGTATTTT.

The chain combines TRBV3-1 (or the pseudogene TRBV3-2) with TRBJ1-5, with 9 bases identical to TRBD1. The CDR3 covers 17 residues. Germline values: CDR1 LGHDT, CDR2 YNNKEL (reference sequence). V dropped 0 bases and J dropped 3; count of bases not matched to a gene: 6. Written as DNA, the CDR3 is TGTGCCAGCAGCCAAGATTTCGACAGGGGGAACAATCAGCCCCAGCATTTT. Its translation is CASSQDFDRGNNQPQHF.

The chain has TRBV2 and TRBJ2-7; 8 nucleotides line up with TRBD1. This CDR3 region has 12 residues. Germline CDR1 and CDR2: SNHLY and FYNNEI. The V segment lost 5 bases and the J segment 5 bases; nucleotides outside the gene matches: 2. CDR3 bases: TGTGCCAGCAGTCCAGGGGGCCACGAGCAGTACTTC. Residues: CASSPGGHEQYF.

The CDR3 bases are TGTGCCACCGCAAAGAGAACCTACGAGCAGTACTTC. The encoded protein is CATAKRTYEQYF. The chain has TRBV2 and TRBJ2-7; D is undetermined. Germline V lookup: CDR1 SNHLY, CDR2 FYNNEI. The CDR3 consists of 12 residues. V lost 10 bases to trimming and J lost 2 bases, with 12 bases between them.